This T cell receptor beta chain was captured in a study of cytomegalovirus exposure and HLA in healthy donors. Use of 60 Vbeta and 13 Jbeta primers characterized the PCR. The assay was immunoSEQ multiplex PCR, and TCRdb's table has in-frame clones only and misses some. The table lists some 180,000 clones, 77% of them singletons. CDR1 is SGHNT, CDR2 YYREEE, per germline (reference sequence). The CDR3 covers 15 residues. The germline V and J ends were trimmed by 0 bases and 5 bases, with 14 bases remaining between them. Sequences were obtained from PBMCs. The chain couples TRBV5-4 to TRBJ1-1; maybe TRBD1 (5 bases). The sequence came from a woman aged 60-75 years in good health and CMV-seropositive. CDR3 sequence (DNA): TGTGCCAGCAGCTTGGAGGCCAGGGTGGGGACTGAAGCTTTCTTT. Its protein product is CASSLEARVGTEAFF.